This TCR beta chain stems from a study of T-cell reconstitution after alpha-beta-depleted transplantation in children. This CDR3 contains 15 residues. V was pared by 1 base and J by 0 bases, with 9 bases between. Germline CDR1 and CDR2: LNHDA and SQIVND (reference sequence). TCRbeta library preparation incorporated unique molecular identifiers. MiXCR, run by TCRdb on the PCR reads, gives a single entry per CDR3 protein. The sample yields 100,000 to 120,000 distinct CDR3 sequences, 5.5% to 6.5% seen once. Sequenced here: PBMCs, mostly from graft donor cells, sampled 360 days after TCRalphabeta/CD19-depleted stem cell transplant. The source of this sequence is a male patient under 10 years old who had a stem cell transplant for acute lymphoblastic leukemia, so the T cells may come from the graft donor. The chain links TRBV19 to TRBJ2-5; weak D call: TRBD1 (5 bases). The CDR3 protein is CASSIGGLYQETQYF. Written as DNA, the CDR3 is TGTGCCAGTAGTATAGGGGGCTTGTACCAAGAGACCCAGTACTTC.